This passage covers 6 T cell receptor beta chains from one sample sequenced in a study of response to subunit inactivated influenza vaccine. TCRdb independently ran MiXCR on the RT-PCR reads; one entry per CDR3 protein. Here the sample spans roughly 710,000 distinct CDR3 sequences, 12% to 15% being singletons. This specimen was PBMCs from blood, taken approximately 15 days before vaccination. The source is a man between 45 and 60 years old who received an inactivated influenza vaccine.

Written as DNA, the CDR3 is TGCGCCAGCAGCCAAGTTACCGGGGGCGATTCACCCCTCCACTTT. The encoded protein is CASSQVTGGDSPLHF. The V gene is TRBV4-3, the J gene TRBJ1-6, with a possible D match to TRBD1 (6 bases). V dropped 1 base and J dropped 8 bases, with 12 bases sitting between them. The CDR3 consists of 15 residues. Looked up from germline, CDR1 is LGHNA and CDR2 is YSLEER.

The chain links TRBV5-1 to TRBJ1-4; the D is unclear. The CDR3 has 12 amino acids. V lost 0 bases, J lost 11 bases, and 8 bases lay in between. Germline V gene lookup returns CDR1 SGHRS and CDR2 YFSETQ. CDR3 nucleotides: TGCGCCAGCAGCTTGGATGAGGAGAAACTGTTTTTT. Protein sequence: CASSLDEEKLFF.

Notes on this clonotype: A much larger clone differs by one base, so this may be a read error. This chain links TRBV3-1 with TRBJ2-1, with D hard to call. CDR1 is LGHDT and CDR2 is YNNKEL in the germline V gene (reference sequence). The CDR3 runs 16 residues. The CDR3 sequence is CASSQSRAFSNNEQFF. The CDR3 nucleotides are TGTGCCAGCAGCCAAAGCCGGGCGTTCTCCAACAATGAGCAGTTCTTC.

J is TRBJ2-7 and V is TRBV7-2; 11 bases match TRBD2. Germline V CDR1 and CDR2: SGHTA, FQGNSA. J was trimmed by 4 bases and V by 5 bases; bases with no gene match: 7. The CDR3 length is 15 residues. CDR3 amino acids: CASSTSGRIPYEQYF. CDR3 in DNA: TGTGCCAGCAGCACTAGCGGGAGAATCCCGTACGAGCAGTACTTC.

Only a few counts were recorded for this clonotype. This rearrangement joins TRBV27 to TRBJ2-3, with D possibly TRBD1 on 6 matching bases. Germline V CDR1 and CDR2: MNHEY, SMNVEV (reference sequence). There are 15 residues in the CDR3. V dropped 7 bases and J dropped 0 bases, with 14 bases sitting between them. The CDR3 DNA follows: TGTGCCAGCACCAAAAGAGGACAGAGCACAGATACGCAGTATTTT. Amino acids: CASTKRGQSTDTQYF.

V gene TRBV29-1 combines with J gene TRBJ2-3; 7 bases align to TRBD2. The CDR3 spans 14 residues. CDR1 and CDR2 (germline): SQVTM, ANQGSEA. V lost 4 bases to trimming and J lost 4 bases; unmatched junction nucleotides: 8. The CDR3 DNA reads as TGCAGCGTTGGCGGGGGAGGGCGCGCAGATACGCAGTATTTT. Residues: CSVGGGGRADTQYF.